Below, 11 T cell receptor beta chains from the same sample are listed, as sequenced in a study of blood T cell repertoires in COVID-19 (dated by TCRdb to 2020 to 2021). The library was prepared using the immunoSEQ multiplex PCR assay. Not all clones reach the TCRdb copy of this immuneACCESS table, which keeps in-frame sequences only. Checked studies attribute under half of the gap to unresolved V genes and leave the rest unexplained. In this sample the table shows roughly 120,000 clones, 74% of which occur a single time. Of the sample, 6% falls within the top ten clones. The specimen sequenced was peripheral blood. These receptors were collected from a man at least 80 years old with COVID-19, enrolled during active disease.

The chain joins TRBV6-1 to TRBJ1-1; D is possibly TRBD1 (5 bases). V was cut by 2 bases and J by 4 bases, with 14 bases left in between. Germline V gene sequence: CDR1 MNHNS, CDR2 SASEGT. The CDR3 is made up of 15 amino acids. The CDR3: CASSESPGVPTEAFF. As DNA, the CDR3 is TGTGCCAGCAGTGAAAGCCCGGGGGTCCCCACTGAAGCTTTCTTT.

The rearrangement uses TRBV3-1 (or the pseudogene TRBV3-2) and TRBJ1-1; no clear D. Germline CDR1 is LGHDT and CDR2 is YNNKEL (reference sequence). V lost 2 bases, J lost 5 bases, and 12 bases lay in between. This CDR3 is built from 14 residues. The CDR3 protein is CASSQNGEATEAFF. Written as DNA, the CDR3 is TGTGCCAGCAGCCAAAATGGGGAGGCTACTGAAGCTTTCTTT.

The rearrangement links TRBV4-1 to TRBJ2-5, with 14 positions matching TRBD2. There are 18 residues in the CDR3. J gave up 2 bases and V 1 base, and 6 bases lay outside the gene matches. From germline, CDR1 is MGHRA and CDR2 YSYEKL. The CDR3 loop is CASSQGGTSGSGQETQYF. The CDR3 nucleotides are TGCGCCAGCAGCCAAGGGGGGACTAGCGGGAGCGGACAAGAGACCCAGTACTTC.

The chain carries TRBV11-2 and TRBJ2-7; D possibly corresponds to TRBD2 (5 bases). This CDR3 comprises 12 residues. Between the trimmed V and J ends, which lost 3 bases and 9 bases, there was a span of 12 bases. Per the germline V gene, CDR1 is SGHAT and CDR2 is FQNNGV. The CDR3 DNA reads TGTGCCAGCAGCTTCAGTGGACTGGGGCAGTACTTC. Residues: CASSFSGLGQYF.

This clone has just one count. The rearrangement joins TRBV6-5 to TRBJ1-6; TRBD1 aligns across 7 bases. The CDR3 consists of 15 residues. CDR1 is MNHEY and CDR2 is SVGAGI in the germline V gene. The ends lost 0 bases at V and 7 bases at J; junction bases unmatched: 3. As DNA, the CDR3 is TGTGCCAGCAGTTACTCTCGACAGGGAAATTCACCCCTCCACTTT. This gives the protein CASSYSRQGNSPLHF.

This clone was seen just once. This chain joins TRBV5-4 and TRBJ1-1; D gene ambiguous. The V gene lost 2 bases and the J gene lost 1 base, with 9 bases spanning the gap. The germline V gene encodes CDR1 SGHNT and CDR2 YYREEE (reference sequence). The CDR3 length is 14 residues. The CDR3 DNA sequence: TGTGCCAGCAGCTTCCCCGAGGAGAACACTGAAGCTTTCTTT. As protein: CASSFPEENTEAFF.

This chain links TRBV13 with TRBJ2-7; D remains ambiguous. Germline V gives CDR1 PRHDT, CDR2 FYEKMQ (reference sequence). The CDR3 covers 13 residues. Trimming shortened V by 5 bases and J by 3 bases, and 11 bases separated the two germline ends. CDR3 in amino acids: CASSPAQVYEQYF. The CDR3 nucleotides are TGTGCCAGCAGCCCAGCCCAGGTCTACGAGCAGTACTTC.

The chain uses TRBV7-2 and TRBJ2-1; 7 nucleotides align to TRBD2. With 0 bases clipped from V and 3 bases from J, the junction kept 5 bases outside the gene matches. Looked up from germline, CDR1 is SGHTA and CDR2 is FQGNSA. The CDR3 contains 16 residues. CDR3 bases: TGTGCCAGCAGCTTAGCGGGGGGGGAAAGCTACAATGAGCAGTTCTTC. Translated, it gives CASSLAGGESYNEQFF.

This chain joins TRBV19 and TRBJ1-5; a possible D gene is TRBD1 (6 bases). The CDR3 consists of 13 residues. V lost 8 bases and J lost 4, with 12 bases in between. Per germline, CDR1 LNHDA and CDR2 SQIVND (reference sequence). The CDR3 spells CASSDQGNQPQHF. CDR3 nucleotide sequence: TGTGCCAGTTCAGATCAGGGGAATCAGCCCCAGCATTTT.

As DNA, the CDR3 is TGTGCCAGCAGCTTTGGACAGGGCGACTCACCCCTCCACTTT. It translates to CASSFGQGDSPLHF. The V and J genes are TRBV9 and TRBJ1-6, with 8 bases matching TRBD1. V lost 4 bases to trimming and J lost 10 bases; unmatched junction nucleotides: 7. The germline V gene encodes CDR1 SGDLS and CDR2 YYNGEE. This CDR3 is 14 amino acids long.

The chain uses TRBV2 and TRBJ2-5; 7 positions agree with TRBD1. The germline CDR1 and CDR2 sequences are SNHLY and FYNNEI. V trimming: 2 bases; J trimming: 5 bases; junction bases outside the gene matches: 2. This CDR3 is 13 amino acids long. The chain's CDR3 is CASSERGGETQYF. The CDR3 nucleotides are TGTGCCAGCAGTGAACGAGGGGGCGAGACCCAGTACTTC.